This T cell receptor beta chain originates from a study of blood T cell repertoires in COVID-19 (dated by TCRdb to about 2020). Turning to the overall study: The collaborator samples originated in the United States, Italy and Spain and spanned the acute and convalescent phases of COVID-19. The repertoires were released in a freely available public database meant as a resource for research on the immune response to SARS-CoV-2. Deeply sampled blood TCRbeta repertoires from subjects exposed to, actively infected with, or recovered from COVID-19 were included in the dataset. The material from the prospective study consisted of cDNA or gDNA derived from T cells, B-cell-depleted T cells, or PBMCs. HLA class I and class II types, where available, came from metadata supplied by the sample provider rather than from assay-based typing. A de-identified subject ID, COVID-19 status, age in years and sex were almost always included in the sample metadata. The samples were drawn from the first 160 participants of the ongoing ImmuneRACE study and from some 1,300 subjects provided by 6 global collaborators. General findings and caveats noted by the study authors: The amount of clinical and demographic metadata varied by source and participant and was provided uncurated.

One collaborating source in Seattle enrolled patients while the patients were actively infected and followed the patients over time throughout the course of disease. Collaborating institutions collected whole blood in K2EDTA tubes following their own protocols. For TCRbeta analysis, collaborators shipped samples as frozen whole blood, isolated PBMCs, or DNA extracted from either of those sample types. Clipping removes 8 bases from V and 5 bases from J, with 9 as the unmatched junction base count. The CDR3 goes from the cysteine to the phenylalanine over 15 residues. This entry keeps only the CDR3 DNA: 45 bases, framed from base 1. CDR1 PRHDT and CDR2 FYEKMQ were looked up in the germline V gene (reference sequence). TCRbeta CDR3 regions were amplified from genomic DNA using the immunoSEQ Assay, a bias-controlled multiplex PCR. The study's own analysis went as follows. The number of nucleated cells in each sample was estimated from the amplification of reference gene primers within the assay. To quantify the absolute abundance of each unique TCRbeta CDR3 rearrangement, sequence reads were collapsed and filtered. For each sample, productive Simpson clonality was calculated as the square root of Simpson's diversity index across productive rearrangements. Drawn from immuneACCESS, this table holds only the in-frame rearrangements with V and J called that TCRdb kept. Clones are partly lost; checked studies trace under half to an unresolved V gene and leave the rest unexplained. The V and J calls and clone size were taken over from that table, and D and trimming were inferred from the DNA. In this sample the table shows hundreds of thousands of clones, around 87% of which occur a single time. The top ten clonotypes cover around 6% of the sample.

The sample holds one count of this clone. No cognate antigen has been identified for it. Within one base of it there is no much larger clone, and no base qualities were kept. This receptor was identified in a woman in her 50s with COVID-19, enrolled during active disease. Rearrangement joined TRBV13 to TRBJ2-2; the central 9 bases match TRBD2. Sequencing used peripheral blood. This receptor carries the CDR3 CASYVAGEGTGELFF. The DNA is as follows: TGTGCCAGCTACGTAGCGGGAGAAGGGACCGGGGAGCTGTTTTTT.